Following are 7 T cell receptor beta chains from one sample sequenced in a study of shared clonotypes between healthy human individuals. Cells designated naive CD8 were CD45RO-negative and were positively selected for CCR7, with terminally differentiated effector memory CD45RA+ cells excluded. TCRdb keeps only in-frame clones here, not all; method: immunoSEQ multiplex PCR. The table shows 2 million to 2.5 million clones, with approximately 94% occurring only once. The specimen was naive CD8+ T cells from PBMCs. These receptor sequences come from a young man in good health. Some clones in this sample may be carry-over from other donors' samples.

CDR3 coding DNA: TGTGCCAGCAGCTCTCTCATTCCGACAGGGCACTATGGCTACACCTTC. Translating gives CASSSLIPTGHYGYTF. The rearrangement links TRBV7-9 to TRBJ1-2, with TRBD1 matching over 7 bases. The length of the CDR3 is 16 residues. Trimming at V came to 4 bases and at J to 3 bases, leaving 11 bases not matched to a gene. From germline, CDR1 is SEHNR and CDR2 FQNEAQ (reference sequence).

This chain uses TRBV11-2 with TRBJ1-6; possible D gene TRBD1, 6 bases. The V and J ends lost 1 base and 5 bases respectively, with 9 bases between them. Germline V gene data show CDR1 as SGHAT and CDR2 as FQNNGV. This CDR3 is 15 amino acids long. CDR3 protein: CASSLAGTNNSPLHF. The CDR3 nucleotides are TGTGCCAGCAGCTTAGCCGGGACAAATAATTCACCCCTCCACTTT.

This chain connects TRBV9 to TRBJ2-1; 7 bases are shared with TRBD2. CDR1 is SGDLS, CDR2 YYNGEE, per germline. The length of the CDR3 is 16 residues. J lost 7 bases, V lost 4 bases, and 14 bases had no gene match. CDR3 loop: CASSHPGLRGGNEQFF. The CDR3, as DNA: TGTGCCAGCAGCCACCCGGGATTGCGGGGAGGGAATGAGCAGTTCTTC. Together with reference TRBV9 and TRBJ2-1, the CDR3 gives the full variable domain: DSGVTQTPKHLITATGQRVTLRCSPRSGDLSVYWYQQSLDQGLQFLIQYYNGEERAKGNILERFSAQQFPDLHSELNLSSLELGDSALYFCASSHPGLRGGNEQFFGPGTRLTVL.

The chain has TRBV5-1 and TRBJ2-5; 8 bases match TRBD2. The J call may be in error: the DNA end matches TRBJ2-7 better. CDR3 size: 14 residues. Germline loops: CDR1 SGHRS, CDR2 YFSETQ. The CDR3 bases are TGCGCCAGCAGCTTGAGCGGGAGTGGCTACGAGCAGTACTTC. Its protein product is CASSLSGSGYEQYF.

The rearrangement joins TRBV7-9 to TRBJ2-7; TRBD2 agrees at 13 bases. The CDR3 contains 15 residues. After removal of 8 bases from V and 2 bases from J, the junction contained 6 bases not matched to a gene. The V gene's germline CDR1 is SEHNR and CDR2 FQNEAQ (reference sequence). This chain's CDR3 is CASRHGTSGTYEQYF. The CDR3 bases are TGTGCCAGCCGTCACGGGACTAGCGGGACCTACGAGCAGTACTTC.

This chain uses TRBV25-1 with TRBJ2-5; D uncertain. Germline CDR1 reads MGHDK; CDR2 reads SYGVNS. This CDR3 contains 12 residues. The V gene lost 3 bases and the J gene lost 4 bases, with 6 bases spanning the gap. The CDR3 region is CASSEVPETQYF. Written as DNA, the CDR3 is TGTGCCAGCAGTGAGGTCCCAGAGACCCAGTACTTC.

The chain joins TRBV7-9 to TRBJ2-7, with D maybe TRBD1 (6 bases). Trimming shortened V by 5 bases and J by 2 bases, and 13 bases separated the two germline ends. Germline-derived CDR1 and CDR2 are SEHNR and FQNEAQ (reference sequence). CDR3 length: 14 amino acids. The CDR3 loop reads CASSRDRLAYEQYF. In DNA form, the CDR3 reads TGTGCCAGCAGCCGTGACAGGCTGGCCTACGAGCAGTACTTC. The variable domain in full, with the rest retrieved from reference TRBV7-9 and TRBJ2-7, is DTGVSQNPRHKITKRGQNVTFRCDPISEHNRLYWYRQTLGQGPEFLTYFQNEAQLEKSRLLSDRFSAERPKGSFSTLEIQRTEQGDSAMYLCASSRDRLAYEQYFGPGTRLTVT.